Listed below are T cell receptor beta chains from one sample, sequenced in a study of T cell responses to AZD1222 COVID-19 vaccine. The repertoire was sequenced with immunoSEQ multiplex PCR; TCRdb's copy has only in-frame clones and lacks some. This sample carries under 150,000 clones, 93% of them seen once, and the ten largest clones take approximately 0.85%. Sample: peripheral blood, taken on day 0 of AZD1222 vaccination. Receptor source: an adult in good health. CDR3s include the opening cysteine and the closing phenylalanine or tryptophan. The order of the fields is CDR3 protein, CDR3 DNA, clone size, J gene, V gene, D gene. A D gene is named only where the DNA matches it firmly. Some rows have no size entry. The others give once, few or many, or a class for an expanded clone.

CASSPDPNQPQHF TGCGCCAGCAGCCCGGACCCCAATCAGCCCCAGCATTTT . TRBJ1-5 TRBV5-1 .
CASSLGPTYNSPLHF TGTGCCAGCTCCCTAGGACCGACCTATAATTCACCCCTCCACTTT . TRBJ1-6 TRBV18 .
CASREGSGNTIYF TGCGCCAGCAGGGAAGGCTCTGGAAACACCATATATTTT . TRBJ1-3 TRBV5-1 .
CASSPGLGVPEAFF TGTGCCAGCTCACCGGGGCTTGGGGTGCCAGAAGCTTTCTTT once TRBJ1-1 TRBV18 .
CASSLGIDTEAFF TGTGCCAGCAGCTTAGGGATTGACACTGAAGCTTTCTTT . TRBJ1-1 TRBV11-2 .
CSGGQSHEKLFF TGCAGCGGGGGGCAGAGCCATGAAAAACTGTTTTTT . TRBJ1-4 TRBV29-1 .
CASRGQVNADTQYF TGTGCCAGCAGAGGACAGGTAAATGCTGATACGCAGTATTTT . TRBJ2-3 TRBV27 TRBD1
CSVKWPAPNTEAFF TGCAGCGTTAAATGGCCAGCACCGAACACTGAAGCTTTCTTT . TRBJ1-1 TRBV29-1 .
CASSGGPSSYEQYF TGTGCCAGCAGCGGGGGACCTAGCTCCTACGAGCAGTACTTC . TRBJ2-7 TRBV5-6 .
CASSGGPASWGVNTEAFF TGCGCCAGCAGCGGGGGACCGGCCAGCTGGGGGGTGAACACTGAAGCTTTCTTT . TRBJ1-1 TRBV5-1 .
CSVVGQDSGNTIYF TGCAGCGTTGTAGGACAGGACTCTGGAAACACCATATATTTT . TRBJ1-3 TRBV29-1 TRBD1
CASSPGRVRGYGYTF TGCGCCAGCAGCCCGGGACGGGTGAGGGGCTATGGCTACACCTTC . TRBJ1-2 TRBV5-1 .
CASSLTGGTTNEKLFF TGCGCCAGCAGTCTTACAGGGGGGACAACTAATGAAAAACTGTTTTTT . TRBJ1-4 TRBV4-1 TRBD1
CASGPRAAEAFF TGTGCTAGTGGCCCTCGGGCCGCTGAAGCTTTCTTT . TRBJ1-1 TRBV12-5 .
CASSLSSLTDTQYF TGTGCCAGCAGTTTATCGAGTCTTACAGATACGCAGTATTTT . TRBJ2-3 TRBV27 .
CASTTPGGTEAFF TGTGCCAGCACCACCCCCGGCGGCACTGAAGCTTTCTTT . TRBJ1-1 TRBV11-2 .
CASSQVIQETQYF TGTGCCAGCAGCCAAGTAATACAGGAGACCCAGTACTTC few TRBJ2-5 TRBV14 .
CASSMGPRGSPLHF TGTGCCAGCAGTATGGGACCCAGGGGGTCACCCCTCCACTTT . TRBJ1-6 TRBV6-5 TRBD1
CASSSHMVLGTGELFF TGTGCCAGCAGCTCCCATATGGTTTTGGGCACCGGGGAGCTGTTTTTT . TRBJ2-2 TRBV7-9 .
CASSPRQGWDYGYTF TGTGCCAGCTCACCGAGACAGGGTTGGGACTATGGCTACACCTTC . TRBJ1-2 TRBV18 TRBD1
CASSLSYPTEAFF TGTGCCAGCAGCTTGTCTTATCCTACTGAAGCTTTCTTT . TRBJ1-1 TRBV5-6 .
CASSPAGPKGGNTIYF TGTGCCAGCAGCCCGGCAGGACCCAAGGGCGGAAACACCATATATTTT . TRBJ1-3 TRBV5-4 .
CASSFVARTNYGYTF TGTGCCAGCAGCTTTGTTGCCAGAACTAACTATGGCTACACCTTC . TRBJ1-2 TRBV5-5 .
CASSLTGLGNTIYF TGTGCCAGCAGCTTGACAGGGCTCGGAAACACCATATATTTT . TRBJ1-3 TRBV5-4 .
CAIKGHQTGELFF TGTGCCATCAAGGGACACCAAACCGGGGAGCTGTTTTTT . TRBJ2-2 TRBV10-3 .
CASSLEFGGTEAFF TGTGCCAGCAGCTTAGAATTTGGGGGCACTGAAGCTTTCTTT . TRBJ1-1 TRBV11-2 .
CASSPDTSGANVLTF TGTGCCAGCTCACCCGACACCTCTGGGGCCAACGTCCTGACTTTC . TRBJ2-6 TRBV18 .
CASSPIAGGPEFF TGTGCCAGCAGCCCCATAGCGGGGGGGCCGGAGTTCTTC . TRBJ2-1 TRBV6-4 TRBD2
CAISDKDPQETQYF TGTGCCATCAGTGACAAGGACCCCCAAGAGACCCAGTACTTC . TRBJ2-5 TRBV10-3 .
CASSLGSGGEKLFF TGTGCCAGCAGCCTCGGATCGGGGGGTGAAAAACTGTTTTTT . TRBJ1-4 TRBV3-1/TRBV3-2 .
CASSGGTASNTEAFF TGTGCCAGCAGTGGGGGGACGGCTAGTAACACTGAAGCTTTCTTT . TRBJ1-1 TRBV6-6 .
CASRKTGTGNTIYF TGTGCCAGCAGGAAGACAGGTACTGGAAACACCATATATTTT . TRBJ1-3 TRBV6-1 .
CASSRLAYEQYF TGTGCCAGCAGCCGTCTGGCCTACGAGCAGTACTTC . TRBJ2-7 TRBV3-1/TRBV3-2 .
CASSRAAGQDNSPLHF TGCGCCAGCAGTCGTGCTGCAGGGCAAGATAATTCACCCCTCCACTTT . TRBJ1-6 TRBV4-1 .
CASSLGEGMREQYF TGTGCCAGCAGCTTAGGCGAGGGGATGAGGGAGCAGTACTTC . TRBJ2-7 TRBV7-6 .
CASSSGQGAQEQYF TGTGCCAGCAGCTCGGGACAGGGGGCTCAAGAGCAGTACTTC . TRBJ2-7 TRBV6-5 TRBD1
CASSLGQDTQYF TGCGCCAGCAGCTTAGGACAGGATACGCAGTATTTT . TRBJ2-3 TRBV5-1 .
CASRAYNEQFF TGTGCCAGCAGAGCTTACAATGAGCAGTTCTTC few TRBJ2-1 TRBV7-9 .
CASSQSNRVYYGYTF TGTGCCAGCAGCCAATCAAACAGGGTTTACTATGGCTACACCTTC . TRBJ1-2 TRBV16 .
CASSLFPGFSYEQYF TGTGCCAGCAGCTTATTCCCGGGCTTCTCCTACGAGCAGTACTTC . TRBJ2-7 TRBV6-5 .
CAIISSGNTIYF TGTGCCATCATCTCGTCTGGAAACACCATATATTTT once TRBJ1-3 TRBV10-3 .
CASSNRDLANVLTF TGTGCCAGTAGCAATCGGGACCTGGCCAACGTCCTGACTTTC . TRBJ2-6 TRBV19 .
CASSDRVGADTQYF TGTGCCAGCAGCGACAGGGTAGGGGCAGATACGCAGTATTTT . TRBJ2-3 TRBV9 .
CASSQLGGYTF TGTGCCAGCAGCCAGTTAGGGGGCTACACCTTC . TRBJ1-2 TRBV3-1/TRBV3-2 .
CAIPEPGMNTEAFF TGTGCCATCCCCGAGCCGGGTATGAACACTGAAGCTTTCTTT . TRBJ1-1 TRBV7-9 .